The 7 T cell receptor beta chains below were found in one sample sequenced in a study of CD8+ T cells in alopecia areata. Reverse transcription of extracted RNA yielded cDNA, which provided the sequencing template. The assay was immunoSEQ multiplex PCR, and TCRdb's table has in-frame clones only and misses some. The sample lists fewer than 200,000 clones; approximately 59% were seen once. The source material was CD4+ T cells sorted from blood, sampled at week 0. The receptors stem from a human donor with alopecia areata.

The rearrangement links TRBV29-1 to TRBJ1-2; 7 nucleotides agree with TRBD1. V lost 5 bases and J lost 8; bases outside the gene matches: 8. This CDR3 has 12 residues. CDR1 and CDR2 (germline): SQVTM, ANQGSEA. The CDR3 reads CSVSTGVGGYTF. CDR3 in DNA: TGCAGCGTTTCTACAGGGGTTGGGGGCTACACCTTC.

The V gene is TRBV10-3, the J gene TRBJ2-6, with TRBD1 matching over 8 bases. V gave up 5 bases and J gave up 2 bases; unmatched junction bases: 2. The length of the CDR3 is 15 residues. CDR1 and CDR2 from the germline V gene are ENHRY and SYGVKD. The CDR3 loop is CAISTGGAGANVLTF. CDR3 coding DNA: TGTGCCATCAGTACAGGGGGAGCTGGGGCCAACGTCCTGACTTTC.

CDR3: CASSLNSLSPLHF. CDR3 coding DNA: TGTGCCAGCAGCCTTAACAGCCTGTCACCCCTCCACTTT. The chain is built from TRBV6-6 and TRBJ1-6; unclear D gene. Looked up from germline, CDR1 is MNHNY and CDR2 is SVGAGI (reference sequence). V was pared by 6 bases and J by 10 bases, with 13 bases between. This CDR3 spans 13 amino acids.

This CDR3 is CASSYRGGYEQYF. DNA for the CDR3: TGTGCCAGCAGTTACCGAGGTGGATACGAGCAGTACTTC. The chain is built from TRBV6-5 and TRBJ2-7; no clear D. The CDR3 is made up of 13 amino acids. Trimming stripped 2 bases from V and 4 bases from J, with 9 bases between. The germline V gene has CDR1 MNHEY and CDR2 SVGAGI.

V usage is TRBV6-1 and J usage is TRBJ2-2; maybe TRBD1 (5 bases). V was trimmed by 6 bases and J by 7 bases, leaving 15 bases between them. Germline assignment: CDR1 MNHNS and CDR2 SASEGT. The CDR3 sequence is 14 residues long. In DNA form, the CDR3 reads TGTGCCAGCAGCAGCCAGGGAACGCGCGGGGAGCTGTTTTTT. This translates into CASSSQGTRGELFF.

The chain couples TRBV19 to TRBJ2-7; D call uncertain. The V gene's germline CDR1 is LNHDA and CDR2 SQIVND (reference sequence). The CDR3 contains 14 residues. Trimming took off 2 bases at V and 3 bases at J, with 11 bases between the two ends. The CDR3 DNA is TGTGCCAGTAGTATAAATGCCTTAAACTACGAGCAGTACTTC. This gives the protein CASSINALNYEQYF.

This clone was seen only once. The rearrangement joins TRBV2 to TRBJ2-6; TRBD1 matches at 7 bases. This CDR3 has 18 residues. The V gene's germline CDR1 is SNHLY and CDR2 FYNNEI. The V gene end was trimmed by 5 bases and the J gene end by 0 bases; junction bases not matched to a gene: 10. CDR3 sequence reads: CASSTLRQGASGANVLTF. As DNA, the CDR3 is TGTGCCAGCAGTACCCTCCGACAGGGAGCCTCTGGGGCCAACGTCCTGACTTTC.